This passage covers 17 T cell receptor beta chains from one sample sequenced in a study of shared clonotypes between healthy human individuals. This table comes from immunoSEQ multiplex PCR, and its TCRdb copy is limited to in-frame clones, with some not included. This sample has some 530,000 clones, with roughly 80% found just once. The sample comprised PBMCs. The receptor source for this set is a woman aged 40-49 years in good health. Some clones in this sample may be carry-over from other donors' samples.

The chain uses TRBV7-2 and TRBJ1-3; D unclear. CDR3 length: 12 amino acids. Trimming cost V 5 bases and J 3 bases, with 5 bases left between them. CDR1 SGHTA and CDR2 FQGNSA come from the germline V gene. The CDR3 DNA reads TGTGCCAGCAGCCGGCGTGGAAACACCATATATTTT. It translates to CASSRRGNTIYF.

The chain is built from TRBV6-6 and TRBJ2-7, with 7 bases matching TRBD2. The CDR3 runs to 15 residues. Unmatched junction bases numbered 4, after V lost 2 bases and J lost 0 bases. The germline CDR1 and CDR2 sequences are MNHNY and SVGAGI (reference sequence). The chain's CDR3 is CASSYAGAISYEQYF. CDR3 sequence (DNA): TGTGCCAGCAGTTACGCGGGAGCGATCTCCTACGAGCAGTACTTC.

The chain couples TRBV4-3 to TRBJ2-1; the match to TRBD2 covers 10 bases. The CDR3 covers 16 residues. V trimming: 4 bases; J trimming: 4 bases; junction bases outside the gene matches: 7. Germline V gives CDR1 LGHNA, CDR2 YSLEER. For the CDR3, the DNA is TGCGCCAGCAGCCGATCGTCTAGCGGGGGTTACAATGAGCAGTTCTTC. Protein sequence: CASSRSSSGGYNEQFF.

This clone was recorded a few times. This chain uses TRBV2 with TRBJ2-7; 11 nucleotides line up with TRBD2. Unmatched junction bases numbered 4, after V lost 2 bases and J lost 4 bases. This CDR3 contains 15 residues. The germline gives CDR1 SNHLY, CDR2 FYNNEI. The CDR3 bases are TGTGCCAGCAGTGAACAAGGGACTAGCGGATACGAGCAGTACTTC. It is translated as CASSEQGTSGYEQYF.

With regard to this clone: This may be a read error: a much more frequent sequence differs by one nucleotide. This CDR3 is also generated by other DNA sequences in the sample. This chain connects TRBV5-1 to TRBJ2-7, with D uncertain. This CDR3 is 11 amino acids long. Germline values: CDR1 SGHRS, CDR2 YFSETQ. Trimming left V 0 bases short and J 4 bases short, with 2 bases between. CDR3 residues: CASSLDYEQYF. The CDR3 DNA follows: TGCGCCAGCAGCTTGGATTACGAGCAGTACTTC.

The count of this clone is one. The rearrangement joins TRBV7-3 to TRBJ2-1, with 9 bases matching TRBD2. The CDR3 has 16 amino acids. Trimming at V came to 5 bases and at J to 0 bases, leaving 5 bases not matched to a gene. The germline V gene encodes CDR1 SGHTA and CDR2 FQGTGA. The CDR3, as DNA: TGTGCCAGCAGCCTGAGACTAGCGGACTCCTACAATGAGCAGTTCTTC. Translating gives CASSLRLADSYNEQFF.

CDR3 nucleotide sequence: TGTGCCAGCAGCCCCCGGGGGTTGGGCGAGACCCAGTACTTC. Its translation is CASSPRGLGETQYF. The chain joins TRBV5-4 to TRBJ2-5, with D perhaps matching TRBD2 (6 bases). This CDR3 comprises 14 residues. Trimming pared 4 bases from V and 5 bases from J, leaving 15 bases between. Per the germline V gene, CDR1 is SGHNT and CDR2 is YYREEE (reference sequence).

The chain recombines TRBV4-2 with TRBJ1-4, with TRBD1 as a possible D gene (5 bases). Germline assignment: CDR1 LGHNA and CDR2 YNFKEQ. V lost 4 bases to trimming and J lost 4 bases, with 10 bases between them. The CDR3 extends over 14 amino acids. CDR3 nucleotide sequence: TGTGCCAGCAGCCCCCTGGGGCTTAATGAAAAACTGTTTTTT. Amino acid sequence: CASSPLGLNEKLFF.

The V and J genes are TRBV6-4 and TRBJ2-2, with D uncertain. Germline V lookup: CDR1 MRHNA, CDR2 SNTAGT. CDR3 size: 13 residues. V lost 3 bases to trimming and J lost 3 bases, with 5 bases between them. The CDR3 protein is CASSEFYTGELFF. CDR3 sequence (DNA): TGTGCCAGCAGTGAATTCTACACCGGGGAGCTGTTTTTT.

V usage is TRBV12-5 and J usage is TRBJ1-2; D is ambiguous. The CDR3 consists of 15 residues. From germline, CDR1 is LGHNT and CDR2 FRNRAP. V was pared by 1 base and J by 8 bases, with 17 bases between. The CDR3 loop is CASGLGPGLKSGYTF. For the CDR3, the DNA is TGTGCTAGTGGTTTGGGGCCGGGATTAAAATCCGGCTACACCTTC.

The V gene is TRBV6-4, the J gene TRBJ2-2, with no clear D. The CDR3 is made up of 16 amino acids. Trimming stripped 2 bases from V and 0 bases from J, with 10 bases between. Germline CDR1 MRHNA, CDR2 SNTAGT. The CDR3 is CASSDKARANTGELFF. The CDR3, as DNA: TGTGCCAGCAGTGACAAAGCTAGAGCGAACACCGGGGAGCTGTTTTTT.

The CDR3 sequence: CAISESGQTNQPQHF. In nucleotides, the CDR3 is TGTGCCATCAGTGAGTCGGGACAGACCAATCAGCCCCAGCATTTT. The chain recombines TRBV10-3 with TRBJ1-5; 7 positions agree with TRBD1. The V gene end was trimmed by 0 bases and the J gene end by 3 bases; junction bases not matched to a gene: 2. This CDR3 contains 15 residues. CDR1 and CDR2 (germline): ENHRY, SYGVKD.

The rearrangement uses TRBV11-3 and TRBJ2-1, with TRBD1 matching 9 bases. Trimming took 5 bases from V and 4 from J; bases not matched to a gene: 12. Per germline, CDR1 SGHNT and CDR2 YENEEA. This CDR3 comprises 17 residues. The CDR3 region has the DNA TGTGCCAGCAGCCCATGGACAGGGGAGGGGGAATACAATGAGCAGTTCTTC. Its protein product is CASSPWTGEGEYNEQFF. The variable domain in full, with the rest retrieved from reference TRBV11-3 and TRBJ2-1, is EAGVVQSPRYKIIEKKQPVAFWCNPISGHNTLYWYLQNLGQGPELLIRYENEEAVDDSQLPKDRFSAERLKGVDSTLKIQPAELGDSAVYLCASSPWTGEGEYNEQFFGPGTRLTVL.

A word on this clone: The sample has other DNA sequences that encode this CDR3 too. V and J are TRBV18 and TRBJ2-2; D gene uncertain. CDR3 length equals 13 residues. V gave up 3 bases and J gave up 1 base, with 3 bases separating them. CDR1 is KGHSH and CDR2 is LQKENI in the germline V gene. For the CDR3, the DNA is TGTGCCAGCTCACCCCAGAACACCGGGGAGCTGTTTTTT. Translated: CASSPQNTGELFF.

Ten or more counts support this clone. DNA of the CDR3: TGTGCCAGCAGCTCCCGGGGCCCCGATACGCAGTATTTT. Translating it yields CASSSRGPDTQYF. V gene TRBV7-9 combines with J gene TRBJ2-3; D is tentatively TRBD1 or TRBD2 (5 bases each). V lost 4 bases and J 6 bases, leaving 11 bases between the germline ends. The V gene's germline CDR1 is SEHNR and CDR2 FQNEAQ (reference sequence). CDR3 length: 13 amino acids.

This rearrangement joins TRBV6-6 to TRBJ1-2; no definite D call. This CDR3 comprises 11 residues. Germline CDR1 and CDR2: MNHNY and SVGAGI (reference sequence). The V end was cut by 6 bases, the J end by 2 bases, with 4 bases between. The CDR3 here is CASSQNYGYTF. The CDR3 DNA reads as TGTGCCAGCAGCCAAAACTATGGCTACACCTTC.

The chain recombines TRBV9 with TRBJ1-1; TRBD1 matches at 7 bases. The CDR3 length is 14 residues. Unmatched junction bases numbered 6, after V lost 3 bases and J lost 4 bases. The germline CDR1 and CDR2 sequences are SGDLS and YYNGEE. CDR3: CASSAHQGGTEAFF. The CDR3 DNA follows: TGTGCCAGCAGCGCCCACCAGGGGGGCACTGAAGCTTTCTTT.